This TCR beta chain came from a study of blood T cell repertoires in COVID-19. Across the whole study: Samples representing acute and convalescent COVID-19 were sourced from the United States, Italy and Spain. PBMCs, B-cell-depleted T cells, or T cells provided the cDNA or gDNA that made up the material.

V shed 6 bases and J 8 bases; nucleotides not matched to a gene: 6. Germline V gene sequence: CDR1 LNHDA, CDR2 SQIVND (reference sequence). The CDR3 is made up of 13 amino acids. Source study methods: For nucleated cells, counts were estimated from reference gene primer amplification. Only in-frame clones appear in the TCRdb table, and some are missing; sequencing was by immunoSEQ multiplex PCR. V, J and clone size derive from that table, while D and trimming were established from the DNA sequence. The sample carries under 150,000 clones, approximately 88% recorded once. J is TRBJ1-2 and V is TRBV19; TRBD1 aligns across 10 bases. This sequence was found in a man between 60 and 70 years old with acute or convalescent COVID-19. Sequenced sample: peripheral blood. The CDR3 DNA reads TGTGCCAGTAGAGATGACAGGGGGCGCGGCTACACCTTC. It encodes CASRDDRGRGYTF.